A selection of T cell receptor beta chains follows, all from one sample in a study of HIV-infected children after antiretroviral therapy interruption. MiXCR, applied by TCRdb to the 3' RACE reads, yields one record per CDR3 protein. Altogether about 46,000 distinct CDR3 sequences are present, around 4% being singletons, with the ten largest covering 0.7%. Sequenced material: CD45RA+ CD4+ T cells from PBMCs, pooled from several time points, taken from a donor given antiretroviral therapy, either interrupted or continuous. Source of these receptors: a pool of human donors with HIV. CDR3s include the opening cysteine and the closing phenylalanine or tryptophan. The D gene is left open where the match is weak. Rows may omit the clone size; those that give it use once, few, many or a size class.

CDR3 protein	CDR3 DNA	D gene	V gene	CDR3 length	J gene	clone size
CASSHLAGGTYEQYF	TGTGCCAGCAGCCACCTAGCGGGGGGGACCTACGAGCAGTACTTC	TRBD2	TRBV3-1	15	TRBJ2-7	many
CASSIDRTVYGYTF	TGTGCCAGTAGTATAGATCGGACAGTCTATGGCTACACCTTC	.	TRBV19	14	TRBJ1-2	many
CSASLGLAGFHEQFF	TGCAGTGCTAGTCTAGGACTAGCGGGGTTCCATGAGCAGTTCTTC	TRBD2	TRBV20-1	15	TRBJ2-1	many
CASSLVAGGGGDTQYF	TGTGCCAGCAGCTTAGTAGCGGGGGGCGGGGGAGATACGCAGTATTTT	TRBD2	TRBV7-2	16	TRBJ2-3	many
CASSGGTVNNSPLHF	TGTGCCAGCAGTGGAGGGACAGTCAATAATTCACCCCTCCACTTT	TRBD1	TRBV27	15	TRBJ1-6	many
CASSPRLAGEEAREQYF	TGTGCCAGCTCACCACGACTAGCGGGGGAGGAGGCTCGGGAGCAGTACTTC	TRBD2	TRBV18	17	TRBJ2-7	.
CASSPSGNEQYF	TGTGCCAGCAGCCCTTCAGGGAACGAGCAGTACTTC	.	TRBV6-5	12	TRBJ2-7	many
CASSYSAGNSQPQHF	TGTGCCAGCAGTTACTCGGCAGGCAATAGCCAGCCCCAGCATTTT	.	TRBV6-5	15	TRBJ1-5	many
CASSSGPGLYSNQPQHF	TGTGCCAGCAGTTCGGGCCCCGGGCTTTATAGCAATCAGCCCCAGCATTTT	.	TRBV5-5	17	TRBJ1-5	many
CASSLTVRAQETQYF	TGCGCCAGCAGCTTGACAGTCAGGGCTCAAGAGACCCAGTACTTC	.	TRBV5-1	15	TRBJ2-5	many
CASRGQGSGNTIYF	TGTGCCAGCAGAGGACAGGGTTCTGGAAACACCATATATTTT	TRBD1	TRBV12-3/TRBV12-4	14	TRBJ1-3	few
CSAREGESNTEAFF	TGCAGTGCTAGAGAGGGCGAAAGCAACACTGAAGCTTTCTTT	.	TRBV20-1	14	TRBJ1-1	many
CATPGQGNTDTQYF	TGTGCCACCCCCGGACAGGGGAACACAGATACGCAGTATTTT	TRBD1	TRBV2	14	TRBJ2-3	many
CASRWAGVEQFF	TGTGCCAGCAGGTGGGCGGGGGTAGAGCAGTTCTTC	TRBD2	TRBV2	12	TRBJ2-1	many
CASSFGLLDTQYF	TGTGCCAGCAGTTTCGGTCTTTTAGATACGCAGTATTTT	.	TRBV7-2	13	TRBJ2-3	many
CASSEAGRGLETQYF	TGTGCCAGCAGTGAAGCCGGCAGGGGTCTAGAGACCCAGTACTTC	.	TRBV6-1	15	TRBJ2-5	many
CASSLYRGYEQYF	TGTGCCAGCAGCTTGTACAGGGGATACGAGCAGTACTTC	TRBD1	TRBV11-3	13	TRBJ2-7	few
CASSQDQQLTYEQYF	TGCGCCAGCAGCCAAGATCAACAGTTAACCTACGAGCAGTACTTC	.	TRBV4-1	15	TRBJ2-7	many
CSSWTGRRAFF	TGCAGCTCATGGACAGGGAGGAGGGCTTTCTTT	TRBD1	TRBV29-1	11	TRBJ1-1	few
CASSPSTLGNTIYF	TGTGCCAGCAGTCCTTCGACACTCGGAAACACCATATATTTT	.	TRBV12-3/TRBV12-4	14	TRBJ1-3	many
CATRGGEGDYGYTF	TGTGCCACCAGAGGAGGAGAGGGAGACTATGGCTACACCTTC	.	TRBV24-1	14	TRBJ1-2	many
CASSEDATDTQYF	TGTGCCAGCAGTGAAGACGCCACAGATACGCAGTATTTT	.	TRBV6-1	13	TRBJ2-3	many
CASSIVGTSGNTGELFF	TGTGCCAGCAGTATCGTGGGGACTAGCGGAAACACCGGGGAGCTGTTTTTT	TRBD2	TRBV7-2	17	TRBJ2-2	many
CASSLTANSPLHF	TGTGCCAGCAGCTTAACTGCGAATTCACCCCTCCACTTT	.	TRBV11-2	13	TRBJ1-6	many
CASSLDPRGYNEQFF	TGTGCCAGCAGCTTAGACCCCAGGGGGTACAATGAGCAGTTCTTC	TRBD1	TRBV7-9	15	TRBJ2-1	.
CASSFETGGNTIYF	TGTGCCAGCAGTTTCGAGACAGGGGGAAACACCATATATTTT	TRBD1	TRBV6-6	14	TRBJ1-3	many
CASSEPRRVGLGTDTQYF	TGTGCCAGCAGTGAACCAAGAAGAGTGGGCTTGGGCACAGATACGCAGTATTTT	.	TRBV2	18	TRBJ2-3	many
CASSKSVGQAKNIQYF	TGTGCCAGCAGCAAGTCAGTGGGGCAAGCCAAAAACATTCAGTACTTC	.	TRBV21-1	16	TRBJ2-4	.
CATSPADRANTEAFF	TGTGCCACCTCCCCGGCGGACAGGGCGAACACTGAAGCTTTCTTT	TRBD1	TRBV6-2/TRBV6-3	15	TRBJ1-1	many